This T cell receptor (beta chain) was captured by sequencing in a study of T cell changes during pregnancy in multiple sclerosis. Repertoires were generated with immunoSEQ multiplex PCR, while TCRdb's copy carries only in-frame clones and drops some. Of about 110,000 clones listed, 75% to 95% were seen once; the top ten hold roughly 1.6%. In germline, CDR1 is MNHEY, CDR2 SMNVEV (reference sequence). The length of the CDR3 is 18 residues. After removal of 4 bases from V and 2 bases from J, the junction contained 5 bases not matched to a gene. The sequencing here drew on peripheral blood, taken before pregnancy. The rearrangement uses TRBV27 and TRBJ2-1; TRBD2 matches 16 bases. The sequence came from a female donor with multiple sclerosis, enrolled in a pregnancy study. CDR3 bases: TGTGCCAGCAGTTCGGGACTAGCGGGAGGGCCCCCCTACAATGAGCAGTTCTTC. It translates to CASSSGLAGGPPYNEQFF.